Given below is one T cell receptor (beta chain) in context. Only a few counts were recorded for this clonotype. This receptor's antigen is unknown. Base qualities are not recorded, but no much larger clone differs from it by a single base. Graves' hyperthyroidism was defined as stable when no progression to ophthalmopathy occurred over 18 months of follow-up. Hyperthyroidism patients were aged 18 to 65 years and newly diagnosed, with disease duration of less than 2 months. Patients with uncontrolled infections, other autoimmune diseases, pregnancy or lactation were excluded. Diagnoses relied on clinical symptoms, serum thyroxine and TRAb, thyroid ultrasound and orbital computed tomography. PBMCs were isolated from 8 to 10 ml of fresh peripheral blood by Ficoll-Paque density gradient centrifugation. Trizol reagent was used to extract total RNA, and RNA quality was then checked on an Agilent 2100 Bioanalyzer.

This sample stems from a study of T cells in Graves' hyperthyroidism and ophthalmopathy (dated by TCRdb to the late 2010s). Notes on the research overall: Peripheral blood samples were taken at initial diagnosis, before any treatment was given. To identify distinguishing TCR V-J signatures, a discovery cohort of about 100 patients was used, comprising 40 to 45 with Graves' ophthalmopathy and 57 with stable Graves' hyperthyroidism. Prospective prediction of ophthalmopathy was tested in an independent validation cohort consisting of some 19 hyperthyroidism patients and 15 or so patients who later progressed to ophthalmopathy. For training and testing, the 100 or so patients in the discovery cohort were randomly divided in a 7:3 ratio. In roughly six Graves' hyperthyroidism patients, the study also compared T-cell repertoires from thyroid tissue with T-cell repertoires from blood. After sampling, hyperthyroidism patients received methimazole starting at 30 mg daily, and ophthalmopathy patients received high-dose intravenous methylprednisolone. TCR Vbeta CDR3 sequencing of 120 to 150 peripheral blood samples (roughly 41 ophthalmopathy, 75 hyperthyroidism and some 17 progressor patients) is reported in the paper.

The study at large found these results: During validation, the model predicted progression to ophthalmopathy a median of around six months ahead of onset, with approximately 70% sensitivity and about 72% specificity. Blood samples also contained most of the expanded thyroid clonotypes (frequency above 0.001), which suggests that blood repertoires may reflect thyroid immune responses. No statistical method was used to set the sample size in advance, and investigators knew the group allocation. In cross-validation, a model built on a 13 V-J signature told ophthalmopathy apart from stable hyperthyroidism with 85% to 90% sensitivity and about 81% specificity, and in testing the same model reached 80%/75%.

TCR beta CDR3 regions were amplified from RNA transcripts. The first round of RT-PCR for the TCR CDR3 was performed with the HTBI primer set and the Qiagen OneStep RT-PCR kit. The libraries were constructed in a second round of multiplex PCR and then size-selected and purified. Paired-end sequencing of the libraries was performed with 100 bp reads on an Illumina HiSeq2000. As for the authors' bioinformatics: SOAPnuke was used to process the raw data, removing reads that contained adapters or uncalled bases, had a mean Phred below 15, or lacked an exact match to the constant primer or identifier. COPE v1.2.5 was used to merge high-quality paired reads, and clonotypes were defined as unique nucleotide sequences. Clonotypes were aligned to IMGT TRBV, TRBD and TRBJ reference segments using MiTCR v1.1. The analysis included only V-J combinations with a frequency above 0.0001, which together covered over 98% of the repertoires. A TCS score was defined as the ratio of F50 (clonal expansion) to E x V (chaos), with BLOSUM62-based TCRdist applied between CDR3 peptides within each V-J. Welch's t-statistics and random forest reduced 514 V-J features to under 15, which were used in a naive Bayes classifier (R e1071). TCRdb cleaned the public reads at Q25 with fastp, built clones with MiXCR and kept in-frame beta chains. Identical CDR3 protein sequences are pooled into one entry, listed with their most common genes and DNA. TCRdb, not the original authors, processed these V and J calls. The sample table holds about 340,000 distinct CDR3 sequences, of which around 20% were seen once. The ten largest make up over 40% of the sample.

The source material was blood. The source of this sequence is a woman between 45 and 65 years old with Graves' hyperthyroidism.

The CDR3 region reads CASSLNFRTGNTEAFF. The DNA is as follows: TGTGCCAGCAGCTTAAACTTTAGGACAGGGAACACTGAAGCTTTCTTT. The rearrangement joined TRBV7-3 to TRBJ1-1, with 7 central nucleotides matching TRBD1. From the germline V gene, CDR1 is SGHTA and CDR2 is FQGTGA. From its cysteine to its phenylalanine, the CDR3 spans 16 amino acids. Here the CDR3 DNA is all that survives: 48 bases in frame from base 1. Relative to germline, V is missing 1 base and J is missing 1 base, with 6 bases of the junction outside any gene match.